Below, 7 T cell receptor beta chains from the same sample are listed, as sequenced in a study of neoadjuvant nivolumab and ipilimumab in lung cancer. Repertoires were generated with immunoSEQ multiplex PCR, while TCRdb's copy carries only in-frame clones and drops some. The repertoire holds 10,000 to 15,000 clones, under 97% seen once, with roughly 2.6% in the top ten. Sample: peripheral blood, taken after neoadjuvant nivolumab, alone or with ipilimumab, at or shortly before surgery. The source of these receptors is an adult with non-small cell lung cancer.

This chain joins TRBV6-1 and TRBJ2-7; D may be TRBD1 (6 bases). V lost 6 bases, J lost 3 bases, and 12 bases lay in between. The CDR3 runs to 13 residues. Germline V gene data show CDR1 as MNHNS and CDR2 as SASEGT. CDR3 sequence: CASRFGQNYEQYF. CDR3 nucleotides: TGTGCCAGCAGGTTTGGACAGAACTACGAGCAGTACTTC.

V is TRBV18 and J is TRBJ1-1; TRBD1 is a possible D gene (5 bases). The V gene lost 6 bases and the J gene lost 2 bases, with 19 bases spanning the gap. This CDR3 contains 16 residues. Germline lookup yields CDR1 KGHSH and CDR2 LQKENI. The CDR3 DNA reads as TGTGCCAGCTCGCAATACAGCAAAAGGGGCAACACTGAAGCTTTCTTT. This gives the protein CASSQYSKRGNTEAFF.

J is TRBJ1-1 and V is TRBV28; a weak D match, TRBD1 (6 bases). Germline V lookup: CDR1 MDHEN, CDR2 SYDVKM. The CDR3 runs to 15 residues. The ends were cut back, 1 base at V and 1 base at J, with 10 bases in the middle. The CDR3 loop is CASSLSYRANTEAFF. CDR3 nucleotide sequence: TGTGCCAGCAGTTTATCGTACAGGGCGAACACTGAAGCTTTCTTT.

The chain has TRBV7-3 and TRBJ2-1, with D perhaps TRBD1 (5 bases). The germline V and J ends were trimmed by 5 bases and 9 bases, with 17 bases remaining between them. The CDR3 runs 14 residues. CDR1 and CDR2 (germline): SGHTA, FQGTGA. The CDR3 protein is CASSPGQSSREQFF. The CDR3 region has the DNA TGTGCCAGCAGCCCAGGACAAAGCAGTCGTGAGCAGTTCTTC. Full variable domain (missing parts from reference TRBV7-3 and TRBJ2-1): GAGVSQTPSNKVTEKGKYVELRCDPISGHTALYWYRQSLGQGPEFLIYFQGTGAADDSGLPNDRFFAVRPEGSVSTLKIQRTERGDSAVYLCASSPGQSSREQFFGPGTRLTVL.

The V gene is TRBV6-1, the J gene TRBJ1-2; 7 bases fit TRBD1. Germline V gene lookup returns CDR1 MNHNS and CDR2 SASEGT. V lost 11 bases to trimming and J lost 7 bases; unmatched junction nucleotides: 13. The CDR3 length is 13 residues. CDR3 sequence: CACTQDPGGGYTF. CDR3 sequence (DNA): TGTGCCTGTACCCAAGACCCAGGGGGTGGCTACACCTTC.

The chain carries TRBV9 and TRBJ2-3; 9 bases map to TRBD2. The CDR3 is 16 amino acids. After removal of 0 bases from V and 10 bases from J, the junction contained 12 bases not matched to a gene. Per germline, CDR1 SGDLS and CDR2 YYNGEE. The CDR3: CASSVEFSGSGGSQYF. As DNA, the CDR3 is TGTGCCAGCAGCGTAGAGTTTAGCGGGAGTGGGGGATCGCAGTATTTT.

This chain uses TRBV11-2 with TRBJ2-2; a possible D gene is TRBD1 (6 bases). The V and J ends lost 1 base and 4 bases respectively, with 7 bases between them. The CDR3 contains 14 residues. Germline V gene lookup returns CDR1 SGHAT and CDR2 FQNNGV. CDR3 region: CASSLGRGTGELFF. CDR3 nucleotides: TGTGCCAGCAGCTTAGGCAGGGGCACCGGGGAGCTGTTTTTT. Full variable domain (outside the CDR3, taken from reference TRBV11-2 and TRBJ2-2): EAGVAQSPRYKIIEKRQSVAFWCNPISGHATLYWYQQILGQGPKLLIQFQNNGVVDDSQLPKDRFSAERLKGVDSTLKIQPAKLEDSAVYLCASSLGRGTGELFFGEGSRLTVL.